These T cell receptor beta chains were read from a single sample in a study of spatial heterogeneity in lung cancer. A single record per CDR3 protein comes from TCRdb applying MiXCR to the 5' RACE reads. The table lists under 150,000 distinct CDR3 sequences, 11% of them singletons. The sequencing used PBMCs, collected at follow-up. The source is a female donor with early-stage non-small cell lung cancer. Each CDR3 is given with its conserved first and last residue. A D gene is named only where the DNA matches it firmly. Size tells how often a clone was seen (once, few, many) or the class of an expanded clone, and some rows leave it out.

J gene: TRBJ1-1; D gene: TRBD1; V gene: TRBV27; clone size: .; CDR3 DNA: TGTGCCAGCAGTCCCCTTGTGGCAGGGGGTTTGAACACTGAAGCTTTCTTT; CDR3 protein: CASSPLVAGGLNTEAFF
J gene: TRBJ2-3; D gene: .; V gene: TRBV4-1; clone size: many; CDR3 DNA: TGCGCCAGCAGCCAATCGGGAGTGGGTACAGATACGCAGTATTTT; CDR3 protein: CASSQSGVGTDTQYF
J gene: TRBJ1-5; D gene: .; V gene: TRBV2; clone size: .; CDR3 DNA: TGTGCCAGCGTCCAGTTTAGCAATCAGCCCCAGCATTTT; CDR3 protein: CASVQFSNQPQHF
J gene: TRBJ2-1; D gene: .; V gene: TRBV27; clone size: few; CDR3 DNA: TGTGCCAGCAGCCGGGTATCTGGATACAATGAGCAGTTCTTC; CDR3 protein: CASSRVSGYNEQFF
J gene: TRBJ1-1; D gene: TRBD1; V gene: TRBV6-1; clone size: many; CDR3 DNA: TGTGCCAGCAGAATTCAGGACAGGGAGAACACTGAAGCTTTCTTT; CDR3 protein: CASRIQDRENTEAFF
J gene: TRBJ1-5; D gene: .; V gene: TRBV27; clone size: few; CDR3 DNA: TGTGCCAGCAGTTGGAATGAAGTTGGGCCCCAGCATTTT; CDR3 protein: CASSWNEVGPQHF
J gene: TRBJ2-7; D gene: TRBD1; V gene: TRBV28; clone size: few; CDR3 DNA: TGTGCCAGCAGTTTCGCCGGGACAGCCAACTACGAGCAGTACTTC; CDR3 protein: CASSFAGTANYEQYF
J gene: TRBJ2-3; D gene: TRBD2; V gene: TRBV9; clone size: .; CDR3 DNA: TGTGCCAGCAGTATAGCGGGAGGGCCGGACGATACGCAGTATTTT; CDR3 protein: CASSIAGGPDDTQYF
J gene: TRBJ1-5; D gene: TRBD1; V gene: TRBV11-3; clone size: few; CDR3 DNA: TGTGCCAGCAGCTTAGTGACAGGGAATCAGCCCCAGCATTTT; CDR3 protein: CASSLVTGNQPQHF
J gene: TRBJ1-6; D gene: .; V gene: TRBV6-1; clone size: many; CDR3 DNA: TGTGCCAGCAGTGTCAACAGGATCCTCTATAATTCACCCCTCCACTTT; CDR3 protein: CASSVNRILYNSPLHF
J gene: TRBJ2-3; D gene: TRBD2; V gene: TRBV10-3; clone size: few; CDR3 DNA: TGTGCCATCAGTGAGTCTACGGGACTAGGAGTCCCTACGCAGTATTTT; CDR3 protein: CAISESTGLGVPTQYF
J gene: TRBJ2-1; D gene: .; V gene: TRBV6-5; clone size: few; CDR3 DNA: TGTGCCAGCAGTTACGGGGGTTCCTACAATGAGCAGTTCTTC; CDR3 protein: CASSYGGSYNEQFF
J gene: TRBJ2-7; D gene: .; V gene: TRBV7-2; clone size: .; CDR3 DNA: TGTGCCAGCAGCTCGAGTAGCGGCGAGCAGTACTTC; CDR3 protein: CASSSSSGEQYF
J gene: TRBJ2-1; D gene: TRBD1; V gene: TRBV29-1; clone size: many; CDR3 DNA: TGCAGCGTTTATCCGGGACAGGGATACAATGAGCAGTTCTTC; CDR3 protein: CSVYPGQGYNEQFF
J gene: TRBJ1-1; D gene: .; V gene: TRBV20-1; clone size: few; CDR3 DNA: TGCAGTGCTAGAGAAGCGACGGGAAAGAACACTGAAGCTTTCTTT; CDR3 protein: CSAREATGKNTEAFF
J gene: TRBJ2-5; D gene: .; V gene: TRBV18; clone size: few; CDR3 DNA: TGTGCCAGCTCACCAGGGAGCGGTGAGACCCAGTACTTC; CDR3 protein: CASSPGSGETQYF
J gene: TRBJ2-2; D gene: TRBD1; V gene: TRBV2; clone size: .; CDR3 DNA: TGTGCCAGCAATTGGGGGACAGGGTCATCCGGGGAGCTGTTTTTT; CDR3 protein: CASNWGTGSSGELFF
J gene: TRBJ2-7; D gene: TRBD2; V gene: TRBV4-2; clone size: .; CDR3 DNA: TGTGCCAGCAGCCAAGAGTGGACTAGCGGCTACGAGCAGTACTTC; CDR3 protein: CASSQEWTSGYEQYF
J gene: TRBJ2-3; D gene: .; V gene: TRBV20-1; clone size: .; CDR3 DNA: TGCAGTGCTAGCATGGGGGTGCAGGCAGATACGCAGTATTTT; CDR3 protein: CSASMGVQADTQYF
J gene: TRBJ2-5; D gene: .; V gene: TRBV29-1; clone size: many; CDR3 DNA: TGCAGCGTTGGTGGGGCGCAAGAGACCCAGTACTTC; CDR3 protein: CSVGGAQETQYF
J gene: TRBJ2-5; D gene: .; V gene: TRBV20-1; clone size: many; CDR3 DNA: TGCAGTGCAACTAACAGGGTTAAAGAGACCCAGTACTTC; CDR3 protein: CSATNRVKETQYF
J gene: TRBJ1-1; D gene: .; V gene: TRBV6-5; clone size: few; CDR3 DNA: TGTGCCAGCAGTTACTCTGGGGGATCTGAAGCTTTCTTT; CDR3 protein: CASSYSGGSEAFF
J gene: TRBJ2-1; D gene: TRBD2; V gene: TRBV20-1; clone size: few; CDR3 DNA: TGCAGTGCGGCCGGACTAGCGGATAATGAGCAGTTCTTC; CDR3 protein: CSAAGLADNEQFF
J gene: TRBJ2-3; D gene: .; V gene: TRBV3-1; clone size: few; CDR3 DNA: TGTGCCAGCAGCCTCCTTCACGATACGCAGTATTTT; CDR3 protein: CASSLLHDTQYF
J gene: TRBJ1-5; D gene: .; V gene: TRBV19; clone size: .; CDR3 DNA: TGTGCCAGTAGTACCCCTGGGACCCTCGGGCGGGATCAGCCCCAGCATTTT; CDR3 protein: CASSTPGTLGRDQPQHF
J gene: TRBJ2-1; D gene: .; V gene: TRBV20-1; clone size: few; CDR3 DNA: TGCAGTGCTCCCGACTTACCCGCGAGTGAGCAGTTCTTC; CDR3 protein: CSAPDLPASEQFF
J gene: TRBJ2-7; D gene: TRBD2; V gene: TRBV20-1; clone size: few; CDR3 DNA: TGCAGTGCTAGACCCTCTAGCGGGAGTGGCTACGAGCAGTACTTC; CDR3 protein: CSARPSSGSGYEQYF
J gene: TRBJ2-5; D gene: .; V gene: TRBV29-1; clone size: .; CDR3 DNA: TGCAGCGTTCCCGGACTCATTCTCACGACCCAGTACTTC; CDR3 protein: CSVPGLILTTQYF